This TCR beta chain was observed in a study of early stage breast cancer tumors. The data were produced by immunoSEQ multiplex PCR, yet TCRdb's version contains in-frame clones alone and is incomplete. The data hold around 14,000 clones, with about 80% observed a single time. This clone was observed a few times. With 2 bases clipped from V and 7 bases from J, the junction kept 7 bases outside the gene matches. CDR3 size: 15 residues. Germline CDR1 SEHNR, CDR2 FQNEAQ (reference sequence). The sequence was obtained from a person aged 45 to 59 with breast cancer. Input material: normal breast tissue next to the tumor. The rearrangement links TRBV7-9 to TRBJ2-2; 7 bases map to TRBD1. CDR3 loop: CASSLLRTGHGELFF. For the CDR3, the DNA is TGTGCCAGCAGCTTACTGAGGACAGGTCACGGGGAGCTGTTTTTT.